This note documents a single T cell receptor beta chain sequence. TCRdb keeps only in-frame clones here, not all; method: immunoSEQ multiplex PCR. This sample has about a million clones, with more than 75% found just once. The data stem from a study of shared clonotypes between healthy human individuals. The CDR3 consists of 17 residues. Germline CDR1 reads MDHEN; CDR2 reads SYDVKM. V trimming: 6 bases; J trimming: 6 bases; junction bases outside the gene matches: 12. J is TRBJ2-3 and V is TRBV28, with 13 bases aligning to TRBD2. Sequenced input: memory CD4+ T cells sorted from blood. Sample subset: CD45RA-negative fraction. This receptor was taken from a young man in good health. CDR3 sequence reads: CASRLQGLAGAGDTQYF. The DNA for the CDR3 is TGTGCCAGCAGACTCCAAGGACTAGCGGGGGCGGGGGATACGCAGTATTTT.